Following are 5 T cell receptor beta chains from one sample sequenced in a study of T cells after yellow fever vaccination (dated by TCRdb to between 2018 and 2021). The meaning of the sample's treatment or condition label: live attenuated yellow fever vaccine strain. The library was made by 5' RACE. The sample was run on an Illumina NovaSeq 6000. Clones were called with MiXCR by TCRdb after fastp trimmed the public reads at Q25, and only in-frame beta chains were retained. CDR3 protein duplicates are merged, each entry listing the most common genes and DNA. This sample is represented by about 170,000 distinct CDR3 sequences; approximately 11% of them were singletons. The ten biggest clones cover 36% of the sample. Sample: CD8+ T cells sorted from PBMCs, taken 15 days after the yellow fever booster vaccination. The source is a man younger than 35 who received the YFV17D yellow fever vaccine.

The chain joins TRBV7-9 to TRBJ2-7; TRBD2 is a possible D gene (5 bases). CDR1 and CDR2 (germline): SEHNR, FQNEAQ (reference sequence). CDR3 length: 15 amino acids. The germline V and J ends were trimmed by 1 base and 2 bases, with 12 bases remaining between them. CDR3: CASSLDGVGAYEQYF. The CDR3 bases are TGTGCCAGCAGCTTAGACGGGGTAGGAGCCTACGAGCAGTACTTC.

This clonotype was counted only a few times. The V call is TRBV5-1, the J call TRBJ2-1; TRBD1 matches 9 bases. The germline V gene has CDR1 SGHRS and CDR2 YFSETQ. The CDR3 spans 15 residues. The ends lost 2 bases at V and 6 bases at J; junction bases unmatched: 6. As DNA, the CDR3 is TGCGCCAGCAGCTTCTCCGGGACAGGGACCAATGAGCAGTTCTTC. Translated: CASSFSGTGTNEQFF. Based on the CDR3 plus reference TRBV5-1 and TRBJ2-1, the full variable domain is KAGVTQTPRYLIKTRGQQVTLSCSPISGHRSVSWYQQTPGQGLQFLFEYFSETQRNKGNFPGRFSGRQFSNSRSEMNVSTLELGDSALYLCASSFSGTGTNEQFFGPGTRLTVL.

The sample holds a few counts of this clonotype. This chain uses TRBV7-3 with TRBJ2-1, with 8 positions matching TRBD2. This CDR3 comprises 16 residues. Trimming at V came to 4 bases and at J to 7 bases, leaving 12 bases not matched to a gene. In germline, CDR1 is SGHTA, CDR2 FQGTGA. CDR3 nucleotide sequence: TGTGCCAGCAGCTGGATCGGGGTAGCGGGGCAGAATGAGCAGTTCTTC. Amino acid sequence: CASSWIGVAGQNEQFF.

This clonotype was detected only a few times. The J gene is TRBJ1-6, the V gene TRBV15; possibly TRBD1 for D (6 bases). CDR1 and CDR2 from the germline V gene are LNHNV and YYDKDF (reference sequence). Trimming removed 5 bases from V and 10 bases from J, with 12 bases in between. CDR3 length: 13 amino acids. DNA of the CDR3: TGTGCCACCAGCCCGGGGGGCGGCTCACCCCTCCACTTT. Its protein is CATSPGGGSPLHF.

A note on this clonotype: This may arise from a read error, as a much more abundant clone is one base away. The chain uses TRBV5-6 and TRBJ1-6; 8 nucleotides agree with TRBD1. The CDR3 extends over 14 amino acids. The germline V gene has CDR1 SGHDT and CDR2 YYEEEE. The CDR3 here is CARSFGQGGSPLHF. The CDR3 coding sequence is TGTGCCCGCAGCTTCGGACAGGGTGGATCACCCCTCCACTTT.